A single sample gave rise to the 2 T cell receptor beta chains below, sequenced in a study of blood T cell repertoires in COVID-19. The data were produced by immunoSEQ multiplex PCR, yet TCRdb's version contains in-frame clones alone and is incomplete. The sample lists a few hundred thousand clones, roughly 91% occurring once. The sample was peripheral blood. The receptors were gathered from a woman in her twenties or thirties with COVID-19, enrolled during active disease.

This rearrangement joins TRBV28 to TRBJ1-5, with D possibly being TRBD1 (5 bases). Germline V gene data show CDR1 as MDHEN and CDR2 as SYDVKM. This CDR3 is 14 amino acids long. Trimming took off 2 bases at V and 6 bases at J, with 11 bases between the two ends. CDR3 residues: CASSLPSGVQPQHF. The DNA of the CDR3 is TGTGCCAGCAGTTTACCCTCGGGGGTTCAGCCCCAGCATTTT.

The chain joins TRBV7-9 to TRBJ2-5; D gene unclear. Trimming removed 5 bases from V and 0 bases from J, with 16 bases in between. The CDR3 has 16 residues. The germline V gene has CDR1 SEHNR and CDR2 FQNEAQ (reference sequence). Here the CDR3 reads CASSPLQWANQETQYF. The CDR3 bases are TGTGCCAGCAGCCCATTGCAGTGGGCGAACCAAGAGACCCAGTACTTC.